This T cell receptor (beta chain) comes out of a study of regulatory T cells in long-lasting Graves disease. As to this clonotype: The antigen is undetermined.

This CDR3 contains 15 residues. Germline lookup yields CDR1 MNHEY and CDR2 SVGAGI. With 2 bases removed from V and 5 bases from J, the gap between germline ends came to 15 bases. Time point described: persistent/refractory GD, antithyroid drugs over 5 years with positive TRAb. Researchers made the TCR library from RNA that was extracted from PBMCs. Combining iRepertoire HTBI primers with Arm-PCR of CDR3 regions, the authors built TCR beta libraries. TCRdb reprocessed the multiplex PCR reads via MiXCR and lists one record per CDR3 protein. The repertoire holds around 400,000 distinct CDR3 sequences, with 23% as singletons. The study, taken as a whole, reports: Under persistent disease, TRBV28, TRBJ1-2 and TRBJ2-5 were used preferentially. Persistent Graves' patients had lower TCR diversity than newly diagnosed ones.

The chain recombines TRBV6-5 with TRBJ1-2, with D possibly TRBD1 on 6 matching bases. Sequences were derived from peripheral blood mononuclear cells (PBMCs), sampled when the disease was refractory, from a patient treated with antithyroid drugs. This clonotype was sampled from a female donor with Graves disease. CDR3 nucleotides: TGTGCCAGCAGTTACGGGGGCATCGTTTGGTATGGCTACACCTTC. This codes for CASSYGGIVWYGYTF.